The entry below gives a single TCR beta chain sequence along with its context. This clonotype appeared many times. Its antigen is currently not known. No clone much larger than this one lies a single base away; base qualities are absent. The germline ends are 8 bases apart after V is trimmed by 4 bases and J by 3 bases. Including the terminal cysteine and phenylalanine, the CDR3 comprises 12 residues. The DNA shown is the 36-base CDR3, in frame from base 1. Via the germline V gene, CDR1 is SGHDT and CDR2 YYEEEE. This specimen belongs to a study of identical twins (dated by TCRdb to between 2015 and 2016). Background on the whole study: To test whether fetal clonotypes persist, this study deep-sequenced TCR alpha and beta repertoires from monozygotic twins, from unrelated adults of various ages, and from cord blood. To rule out contamination, the twin experiments were replicated at different times with different library preparation protocols. General conclusions and limits of the study: Compared with coincidental sharing between unrelated individuals, out-of-frame TCR alpha sequences shared between twins had an excess of sequences with low generation probability. In monozygotic twins, out-of-frame TCR alpha sharing was systematically underestimated by recombination models, although the models agreed with sharing between unrelated individuals. Invariant T cells such as MAIT and iNKT could partly confound zero-insertion analyses, though diverse VJ usage argued against this for most clonotypes. Fewer insertions were carried by abundant cord blood beta clonotypes, a similar but weaker trend appeared in young adult naive repertoires, and no such trend appeared in memory repertoires. The excess sharing between twins in beta out-of-frame sequences was weaker because fewer shared sequences reduced the signal-to-noise ratio. Because the same donors could not be followed over many years, the conclusions depended on cross-sectional statistical analysis.

The library relied on 5' RACE. These reads were obtained on an Illumina HiSeq 2000. A universal primer binding site was introduced by template switching, and a unique molecular identifier was present in the final cDNA, enabling accurate counting of TCR cDNA molecules. Specific primers in the conserved constant-segment region were used to synthesize first-strand cDNA for the TCR alpha and beta chains. Each cDNA library was double barcoded, with a SMART-Mk sample barcode plus Illumina barcodes, to control for contamination. Two successive PCR steps introduced TruSeq adapter sequences along with Illumina sample barcodes. Sequencing of the TCR alpha and beta cDNA libraries was done on the Illumina HiSeq platform using custom primers. Per the original workflow: MiGEC processed the raw reads to extract unique molecular identifiers, while MiXCR was used to determine the CDR3 positions. Recombination models were inferred per individual with the repgenHMM and IGoR tools using an EM algorithm. Shared clonotype analysis was performed with the tcR package in R, normalizing sharing by the product of cloneset sizes. Out-of-frame nonproductive sequences were analyzed to study raw recombination free of thymic and clonal selection effects. TCRdb cleaned the public reads at Q25 with fastp, built clones with MiXCR and kept in-frame beta chains. Rows with a matching CDR3 protein are joined into one entry that keeps the most common DNA and genes. TCRdb, rather than the study authors, made the V and J calls. For this sample the table gives approximately 680,000 distinct CDR3 sequences, of which just over 7% were detected only once. Of the sample, 1.6% is held by the ten largest clones.

Every donor was a healthy Caucasian. The twin cohort comprised three pairs of female monozygotic twins, all aged roughly 18 to 29 years. Peripheral blood mononuclear cells were used as the source from which RNA for TCR libraries was isolated. This sample also belongs to another study, concerning yellow fever vaccine responses in identical twins. The second study also describes: According to the authors, in identical twins the way T cells responded to vaccination appeared partly convergent and partly personalized. In the study, vaccine-responding T cell clones were precisely tracked in identical twins.

Here the chain combines TRBV5-6 and TRBJ2-7; the D gene assignment is ambiguous. The sample comprised PBMCs. The TCR sequence derives from a young woman in good health. The CDR3 amino acid sequence is: CASSRASYEQYF. In nucleotides, the sequence is TGTGCCAGCAGCAGGGCTAGCTACGAGCAGTACTTC.